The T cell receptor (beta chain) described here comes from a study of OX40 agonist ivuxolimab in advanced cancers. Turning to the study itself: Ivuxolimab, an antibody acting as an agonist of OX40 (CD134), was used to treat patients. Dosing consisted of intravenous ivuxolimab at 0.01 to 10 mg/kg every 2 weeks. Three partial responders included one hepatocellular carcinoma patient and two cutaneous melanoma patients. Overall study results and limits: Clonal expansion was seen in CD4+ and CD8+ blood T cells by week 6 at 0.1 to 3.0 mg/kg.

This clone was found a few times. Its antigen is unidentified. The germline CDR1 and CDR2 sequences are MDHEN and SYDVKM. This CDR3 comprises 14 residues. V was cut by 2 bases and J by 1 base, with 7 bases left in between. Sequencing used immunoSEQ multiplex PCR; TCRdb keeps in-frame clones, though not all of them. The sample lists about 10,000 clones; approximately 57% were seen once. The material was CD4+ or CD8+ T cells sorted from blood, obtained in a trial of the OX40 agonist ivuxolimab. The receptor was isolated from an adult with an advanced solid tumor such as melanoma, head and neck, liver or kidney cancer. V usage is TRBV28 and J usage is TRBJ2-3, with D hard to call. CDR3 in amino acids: CASSLVAGTDTQYF. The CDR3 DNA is TGTGCCAGCAGTTTAGTTGCGGGCACAGATACGCAGTATTTT.